This TCR beta chain comes out of a study of cytomegalovirus exposure and HLA in healthy donors. Study-level findings and limits: What was likely a sequencing artifact was a cluster of highly shared sequence variants. CMV serostatus was the only recorded immune exposure for donors.

Germline assignment: CDR1 SGHNT and CDR2 YYREEE (reference sequence). The junction had 4 bases not matched to a gene; V was cut back by 2 bases and J by 3 bases. This CDR3 region has 14 residues. This clone was seen a few times. Its specificity is unknown. The PCR was carried out with 60 Vbeta primers and 13 Jbeta primers. This table comes from immunoSEQ multiplex PCR, and its TCRdb copy is limited to in-frame clones, with some not included. The table shows fewer than 80,000 clones, with about four fifths occurring only once. The chain links TRBV5-4 to TRBJ1-2; the match to TRBD1 covers 7 bases. The TCR was taken from a woman in her thirties in good health and CMV-seronegative. What was sequenced was PBMCs. For the CDR3, the DNA is TGTGCCAGCAGCTTCGACAGGGTAGACTATGGCTACACCTTC. Its protein is CASSFDRVDYGYTF. Variable domain in full (rest from reference TRBV5-4 and TRBJ1-2): ETGVTQSPTHLIKTRGQQVTLRCSSQSGHNTVSWYQQALGQGPQFIFQYYREEENGRGNFPPRFSGLQFPNYSSELNVNALELDDSALYLCASSFDRVDYGYTFGSGTRLTVV.